This T cell receptor beta chain was captured by sequencing in a study of blood T cell repertoires in COVID-19. Trimming shortened V by 1 base and J by 3 bases, and 7 bases separated the two germline ends. The CDR3 loop spans 13 amino acids. Using immunoSEQ multiplex PCR, the repertoire was profiled, and TCRdb retains in-frame clones only, with some absent. The table records fewer than 200,000 clones, roughly 84% of them present only once. The genes are TRBV12-3 or TRBV12-4 and TRBJ2-7, with TRBD1 as a possible D gene (6 bases). The sequenced sample consisted of peripheral blood. The TCR originated in a human donor in a cohort sampled during active COVID-19. The chain's CDR3 is CASSLDRVYEQYF. Written as DNA, the CDR3 is TGTGCCAGCAGTTTAGACAGGGTCTACGAGCAGTACTTC.